The 24 T cell receptor beta chains listed next were all sequenced from one sample in a study of beta chain features in type 1 diabetes. Study outcomes and limitations: TCRB CDR3 length was moderately but significantly reduced in all four CD4+ subsets of Type 1 diabetes patients.

As every portion of the isolated RNA was reverse transcribed, the sequencing read expressed TCRB transcripts. Clones were sequenced by immunoSEQ multiplex PCR, and TCRdb holds only the in-frame ones, with some missing. The sample has 630,000 or so clones; more than 13% are singletons. These TCRs' antigens remain unknown. Sequencing was carried out using naive CD4+ T cells from blood. These receptors all stem from a man between 18 and 35 years old with type 1 diabetes.

This clone was picked up many times. The V call is TRBV7-9, the J call TRBJ1-2, with TRBD1 matching over 11 bases. Germline V gene data show CDR1 as SEHNR and CDR2 as FQNEAQ (reference sequence). Trimming removed 4 bases from V and 5 bases from J; junction bases left unmatched: 9. The CDR3 extends over 16 amino acids. DNA for the CDR3: TGTGCCAGCAGCTCCCTGAGGACAGGGGGCTTTTATGGCTACACCTTC. Translating gives CASSSLRTGGFYGYTF.

The CDR3 DNA follows: TGCAGCGTACTCGGGGGACAGGGTGTCAATGAGCAGTTCTTC. Translation: CSVLGGQGVNEQFF. This rearrangement joins TRBV29-1 to TRBJ2-1, with 9 bases matching TRBD1. V shed 6 bases, J shed 6 bases, and the junction held 9 bases outside the gene matches. CDR1 SQVTM and CDR2 ANQGSEA come from the germline V gene. This CDR3 is built from 14 residues.

This clone was observed a handful of times. The rearrangement links TRBV7-6 to TRBJ2-1; the D call may be TRBD1 or TRBD2 (5 bases each). The germline CDR1 and CDR2 sequences are SGHVS and FNYEAQ. The CDR3 runs to 14 residues. Trimming removed 2 bases from V and 10 bases from J, with 15 bases in between. CDR3 DNA: TGTGCCAGCAGCTTACCCTCCGGGACGGCCGAGCAGTTCTTC. This encodes CASSLPSGTAEQFF.

This clone was picked up a small number of times. The V call is TRBV7-9, the J call TRBJ2-5; no clear D. This CDR3 has 13 residues. Trimming took 5 bases from V and 5 from J, leaving 12 bases between them. Germline loops: CDR1 SEHNR, CDR2 FQNEAQ (reference sequence). CDR3: CASSPISGETQYF. CDR3 coding DNA: TGTGCCAGCAGCCCAATATCCGGGGAGACCCAGTACTTC.

Note on this clone: Other DNA sequences of this sample code for an identical CDR3. The chain has TRBV19 and TRBJ2-6, with D tentatively TRBD1 (5 bases). Germline V gives CDR1 LNHDA, CDR2 SQIVND (reference sequence). With 5 bases removed from V and 0 bases from J, the gap between germline ends came to 8 bases. The CDR3 contains 15 residues. The CDR3 DNA sequence: TGTGCCAGTAGTCGGCAGGGCTCTGGGGCCAACGTCCTGACTTTC. This translates into CASSRQGSGANVLTF.

This clone was recorded a few times. The CDR3 DNA follows: TGTGCCAGCAGCTTGGACAGTTCCACTGAAGCTTTCTTT. Its protein product is CASSLDSSTEAFF. V is TRBV5-4 and J is TRBJ1-1; D call uncertain. CDR1 SGHNT and CDR2 YYREEE come from the germline V gene (reference sequence). The germline V and J ends were trimmed by 0 bases and 4 bases, with 7 bases remaining between them. This CDR3 region has 13 residues.

V is TRBV6-6 and J is TRBJ1-1; D call uncertain. Looked up from germline, CDR1 is MNHNY and CDR2 is SVGAGI (reference sequence). CDR3 length equals 14 residues. The germline V and J ends were trimmed by 5 bases and 1 base, with 11 bases remaining between them. The CDR3 DNA reads TGTGCCAGCAGTCGCGCACAGCGGAACACTGAAGCTTTCTTT. This codes for CASSRAQRNTEAFF.

V is TRBV30 and J is TRBJ1-1; 9 bases map to TRBD1. The CDR3 covers 15 residues. Germline trimming cut 2 bases from V and 3 bases from J; bases unmatched to any gene: 7. Germline assignment: CDR1 GTSNPN and CDR2 SVGIG (reference sequence). CDR3 amino acids: CAWSSGQGYDTEAFF. CDR3 coding DNA: TGTGCCTGGAGTAGCGGACAGGGGTATGACACTGAAGCTTTCTTT.

This clone has only a few counts. The chain recombines TRBV7-2 with TRBJ2-3; 10 bases map to TRBD2. The CDR3 runs 15 residues. V lost 5 bases and J lost 8; bases outside the gene matches: 10. Germline V gene sequence: CDR1 SGHTA, CDR2 FQGNSA. CDR3 residues: CASSPPSGGVGTQYF. The DNA for the CDR3 is TGTGCCAGCAGCCCACCTAGCGGGGGAGTTGGTACGCAGTATTTT.

The chain combines TRBV18 with TRBJ2-5; TRBD2 matches 8 bases. The germline CDR1 and CDR2 sequences are KGHSH and LQKENI. V dropped 6 bases and J dropped 6; count of bases not matched to a gene: 9. This CDR3 is built from 14 residues. This CDR3 is CASSLESGSKTQYF. The CDR3 nucleotides read TGTGCCAGCTCCCTGGAAAGCGGGAGCAAGACCCAGTACTTC.

There are a few counts of this clone. The chain combines TRBV7-2 with TRBJ2-7; 7 bases line up with TRBD1. V lost 5 bases, J lost 3 bases, and 7 bases stayed unmatched. CDR1 SGHTA and CDR2 FQGNSA come from the germline V gene. This CDR3 spans 14 amino acids. CDR3 sequence reads: CASSTRDSFYEQYF. CDR3 DNA: TGTGCCAGCAGCACGAGGGACAGTTTCTACGAGCAGTACTTC.

CDR3 region: CASSALTAVDEQFF. CDR3 bases: TGCGCCAGCAGTGCCCTCACCGCGGTCGATGAGCAGTTCTTC. The genes are TRBV5-1 and TRBJ2-1, with D unclear. V was trimmed by 5 bases and J by 8 bases, leaving 17 bases between them. The CDR3 totals 14 residues. Germline V gene data show CDR1 as SGHRS and CDR2 as YFSETQ.

This chain uses TRBV5-6 with TRBJ2-3, with TRBD2 matching 12 bases. The trim removed 4 bases at V and 5 bases at J, leaving 11 bases unmatched. Looked up from germline, CDR1 is SGHDT and CDR2 is YYEEEE. This CDR3 is 17 amino acids long. As DNA, the CDR3 is TGTGCCAGCAGCCGGGGGCTAGCGGGAGGGCTTAGAGATACGCAGTATTTT. Translation: CASSRGLAGGLRDTQYF.

This clone was observed a handful of times. This sequence joins TRBV7-2 and TRBJ1-2; tentatively, D is TRBD1 (5 bases). Germline assignment: CDR1 SGHTA and CDR2 FQGNSA. V was pared by 3 bases and J by 1 base, with 12 bases between. The CDR3 spans 15 residues. For the CDR3, the DNA is TGTGCCAGCAGCTTCGCGGGGGACTTTAACTATGGCTACACCTTC. Residues: CASSFAGDFNYGYTF.

This clone showed up just a few times. This chain connects TRBV9 to TRBJ2-2; unclear D gene. This CDR3 has 17 amino acids. Germline V gives CDR1 SGDLS, CDR2 YYNGEE. V was shortened by 4 bases and J by 1 base, with 17 bases between the two germline ends. CDR3 loop: CASSSRLGIVNTGELFF. CDR3 coding DNA: TGTGCCAGCAGCTCCAGGCTGGGAATTGTGAACACCGGGGAGCTGTTTTTT.

Only a few counts were recorded for this clone. The chain uses TRBV2 and TRBJ2-2; D not certain. Germline-derived CDR1 and CDR2 are SNHLY and FYNNEI. CDR3 length equals 15 residues. V was cut by 7 bases and J by 8 bases, with 20 bases left in between. The CDR3 region is CASIEADRFGGELFF. CDR3 DNA sequence: TGTGCCAGCATAGAAGCCGACCGTTTTGGAGGGGAGCTGTTTTTT.

This clone has only a few counts. This chain connects TRBV6-5 to TRBJ2-5, with 8 bases identical to TRBD2. Germline CDR1 MNHEY, CDR2 SVGAGI. The CDR3 is 15 amino acids. The ends lost 5 bases at V and 3 bases at J; junction bases unmatched: 8. The CDR3 protein is CASSKGTSREETQYF. The CDR3 nucleotides read TGTGCCAGCAGTAAAGGGACTAGTCGAGAAGAGACCCAGTACTTC.

The rearrangement joins TRBV13 to TRBJ1-2; tentative D call: TRBD1 (5 bases). The germline V and J ends were trimmed by 0 bases and 6 bases, with 14 bases remaining between them. The CDR3 has 15 amino acids. Germline-derived CDR1 and CDR2 are PRHDT and FYEKMQ (reference sequence). In nucleotides, the CDR3 is TGTGCCAGCAGCTTAGGGGGGACGGCGGAGGATGGCTACACCTTC. Encoded protein: CASSLGGTAEDGYTF.

The chain joins TRBV6-6 to TRBJ2-2; possibly TRBD1 for D (5 bases). This CDR3 contains 13 residues. V was clipped by 7 bases and J by 7 bases, with 13 bases between them. Germline CDR1 reads MNHNY; CDR2 reads SVGAGI (reference sequence). The CDR3 spells CASTQARDGELFF. Here the CDR3 DNA reads TGTGCCAGCACCCAGGCCAGGGACGGGGAGCTGTTTTTT.

This clone came up a few times. The chain joins TRBV5-1 to TRBJ2-7; the D gene is possibly TRBD1 (6 bases). CDR1 is SGHRS, CDR2 YFSETQ, per germline. Trimming stripped 0 bases from V and 3 bases from J, with 19 bases between. CDR3 length: 17 amino acids. The CDR3 is CASSLVFIGDRLYEQYF. The CDR3 bases are TGCGCCAGCAGCTTGGTATTCATCGGTGACAGGCTCTACGAGCAGTACTTC. Variable domain in full (rest from reference TRBV5-1 and TRBJ2-7): KAGVTQTPRYLIKTRGQQVTLSCSPISGHRSVSWYQQTPGQGLQFLFEYFSETQRNKGNFPGRFSGRQFSNSRSEMNVSTLELGDSALYLCASSLVFIGDRLYEQYFGPGTRLTVT.

This clone was counted only a few times. This rearrangement joins TRBV4-2 to TRBJ2-5, with TRBD1 as a possible D gene (6 bases). Germline CDR1 LGHNA, CDR2 YNFKEQ. V was shortened by 1 base and J by 5 bases, with 14 bases between the two germline ends. The CDR3 covers 15 residues. The CDR3 DNA reads as TGTGCCAGCAGCCAAGGGTTAAGTGGGGGCGAGACCCAGTACTTC. Protein product: CASSQGLSGGETQYF.

This clone was counted only a few times. The sample has other DNA sequences that encode this CDR3 too. The CDR3 sequence is CASSQVGRDTEAFF. The CDR3 DNA follows: TGCGCCAGCAGCCAAGTAGGCAGAGACACTGAAGCTTTCTTT. This sequence joins TRBV4-3 and TRBJ1-1; D remains ambiguous. V was trimmed by 1 base and J by 3 bases, leaving 9 bases between them. Germline V gives CDR1 LGHNA, CDR2 YSLEER. This CDR3 comprises 14 residues.

The J gene is TRBJ1-1, the V gene TRBV4-3; D is perhaps TRBD1 (5 bases). Trimming removed 0 bases from V and 4 bases from J, with 15 bases in between. The CDR3 consists of 16 residues. Germline lookup yields CDR1 LGHNA and CDR2 YSLEER. The CDR3 spells CASSQDLGREPTEAFF. The DNA for the CDR3 is TGCGCCAGCAGCCAAGATCTGGGCAGGGAGCCCACTGAAGCTTTCTTT.

This clone was seen more than once but under ten times. The rearrangement uses TRBV5-4 and TRBJ2-3; no reliable D call. Trimming stripped 4 bases from V and 3 bases from J, with 6 bases between. CDR1 is SGHNT and CDR2 is YYREEE in the germline V gene (reference sequence). The CDR3 runs to 12 residues. The CDR3 nucleotides are TGTGCCAGCAGCGCAACTACAGATACGCAGTATTTT. Translating it yields CASSATTDTQYF. The full variable domain, in which reference TRBV5-4 and TRBJ2-3 provide the parts outside the CDR3, is ETGVTQSPTHLIKTRGQQVTLRCSSQSGHNTVSWYQQALGQGPQFIFQYYREEENGRGNFPPRFSGLQFPNYSSELNVNALELDDSALYLCASSATTDTQYFGPGTRLTVL.